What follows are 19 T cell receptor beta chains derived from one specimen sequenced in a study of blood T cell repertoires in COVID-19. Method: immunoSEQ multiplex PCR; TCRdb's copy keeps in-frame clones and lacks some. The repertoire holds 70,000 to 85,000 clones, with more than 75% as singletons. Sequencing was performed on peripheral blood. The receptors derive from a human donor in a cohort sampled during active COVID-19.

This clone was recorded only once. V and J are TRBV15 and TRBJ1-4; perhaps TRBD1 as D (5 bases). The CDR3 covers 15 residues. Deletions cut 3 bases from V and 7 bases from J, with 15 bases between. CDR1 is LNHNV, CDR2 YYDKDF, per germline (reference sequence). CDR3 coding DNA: TGTGCCACCAGCAGCGCCCCGGGGGGAGGTGAAAAACTGTTTTTT. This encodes CATSSAPGGGEKLFF.

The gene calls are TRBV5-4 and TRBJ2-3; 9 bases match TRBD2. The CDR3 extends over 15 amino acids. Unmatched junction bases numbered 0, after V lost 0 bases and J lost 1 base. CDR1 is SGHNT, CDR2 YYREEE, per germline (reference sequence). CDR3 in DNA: TGTGCCAGCAGCTTGGGGACTAGCGGCACAGATACGCAGTATTTT. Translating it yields CASSLGTSGTDTQYF.

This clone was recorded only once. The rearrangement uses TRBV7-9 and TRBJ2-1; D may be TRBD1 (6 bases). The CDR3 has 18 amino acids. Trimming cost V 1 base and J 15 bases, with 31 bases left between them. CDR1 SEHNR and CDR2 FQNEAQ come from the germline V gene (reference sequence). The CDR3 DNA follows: TGTGCCAGCAGCTTAGATCTCCTTGGCAGGGGACCGCCGAGATGGCCGTTCTTC. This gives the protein CASSLDLLGRGPPRWPFF.

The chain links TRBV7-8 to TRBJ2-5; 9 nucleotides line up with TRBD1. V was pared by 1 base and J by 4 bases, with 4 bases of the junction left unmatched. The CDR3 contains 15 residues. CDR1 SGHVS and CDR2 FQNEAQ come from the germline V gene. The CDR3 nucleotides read TGTGCCAGCAGCTTAGTCAGGACAGGGGTAGAGACCCAGTACTTC. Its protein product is CASSLVRTGVETQYF.

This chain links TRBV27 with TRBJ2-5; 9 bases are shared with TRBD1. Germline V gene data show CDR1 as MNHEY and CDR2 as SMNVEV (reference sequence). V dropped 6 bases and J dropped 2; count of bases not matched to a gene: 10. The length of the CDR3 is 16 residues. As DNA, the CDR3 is TGTGCCAGCAGGATTTCCGGGACAGGGACTCAAGAGACCCAGTACTTC. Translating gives CASRISGTGTQETQYF.

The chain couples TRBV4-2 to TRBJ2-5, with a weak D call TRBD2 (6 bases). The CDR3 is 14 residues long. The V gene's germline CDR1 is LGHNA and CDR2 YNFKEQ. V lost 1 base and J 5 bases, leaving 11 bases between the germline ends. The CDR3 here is CASSQGPSEETQYF. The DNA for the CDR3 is TGTGCCAGCAGCCAAGGTCCTAGCGAGGAGACCCAGTACTTC.

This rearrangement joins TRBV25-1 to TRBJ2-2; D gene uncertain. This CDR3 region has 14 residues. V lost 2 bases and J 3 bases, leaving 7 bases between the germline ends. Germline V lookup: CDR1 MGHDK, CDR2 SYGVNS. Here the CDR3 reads CASSEGQDTGELFF. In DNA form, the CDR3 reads TGTGCCAGCAGTGAAGGCCAAGACACCGGGGAGCTGTTTTTT.

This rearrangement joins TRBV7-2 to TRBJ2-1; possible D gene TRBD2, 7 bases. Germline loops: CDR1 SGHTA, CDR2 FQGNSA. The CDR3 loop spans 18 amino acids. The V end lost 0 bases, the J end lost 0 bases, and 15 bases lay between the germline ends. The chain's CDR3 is CASSLASGGASSYNEQFF. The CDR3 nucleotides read TGTGCCAGCAGCTTAGCGTCGGGGGGCGCGTCCTCCTACAATGAGCAGTTCTTC.

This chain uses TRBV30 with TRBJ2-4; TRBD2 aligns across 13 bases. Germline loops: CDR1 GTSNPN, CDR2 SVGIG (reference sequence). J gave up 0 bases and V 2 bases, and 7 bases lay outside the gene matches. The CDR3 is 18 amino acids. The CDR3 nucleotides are TGTGCCTGGAGTTTAGGACTAGCGGGAGAGGAAGCCAAAAACATTCAGTACTTC. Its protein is CAWSLGLAGEEAKNIQYF. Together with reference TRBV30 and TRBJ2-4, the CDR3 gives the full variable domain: SQTIHQWPATLVQPVGSPLSLECTVEGTSNPNLYWYRQAAGRGLQLLFYSVGIGQISSEVPQNLSASRPQDRQFILSSKKLLLSDSGFYLCAWSLGLAGEEAKNIQYFGAGTRLSVL.

CDR3 in amino acids: CASSYRQGNTEAFF. CDR3 sequence (DNA): TGTGCCAGCAGTTACAGACAGGGAAACACTGAAGCTTTCTTT. The chain links TRBV6-2 or TRBV6-3 to TRBJ1-1; 7 nucleotides line up with TRBD1. V lost 2 bases, J lost 2 bases, and 2 bases stayed unmatched. The CDR3 consists of 14 residues. The germline gives CDR1 MNHEY, CDR2 SVGEGT.

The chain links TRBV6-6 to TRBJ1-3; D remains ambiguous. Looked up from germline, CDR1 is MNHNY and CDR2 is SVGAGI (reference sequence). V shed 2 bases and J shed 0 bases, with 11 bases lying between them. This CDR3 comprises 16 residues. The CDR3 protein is CASSYGRPLSGNTIYF. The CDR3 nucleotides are TGTGCCAGCAGTTACGGCAGGCCGCTCTCTGGAAACACCATATATTTT.

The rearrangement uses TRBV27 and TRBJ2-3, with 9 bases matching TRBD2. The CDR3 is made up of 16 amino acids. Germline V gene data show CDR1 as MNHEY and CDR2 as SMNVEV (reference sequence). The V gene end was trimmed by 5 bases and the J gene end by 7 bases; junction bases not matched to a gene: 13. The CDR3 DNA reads TGTGCCAGCAGTACCCACCTGGCGGGAGGGTCGTATACGCAGTATTTT. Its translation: CASSTHLAGGSYTQYF.

The CDR3 nucleotides are TGTGCCAGCAGCTCCACGGGGGGCACGGCCTATGGCTACACCTTC. Its translation is CASSSTGGTAYGYTF. The rearrangement joins TRBV11-2 to TRBJ1-2, with a possible D match to TRBD1 (6 bases). The CDR3 loop spans 15 amino acids. Trimming left V 4 bases short and J 4 bases short, with 16 bases between. From germline, CDR1 is SGHAT and CDR2 FQNNGV. Drawing the rest from reference TRBV11-2 and TRBJ1-2, the complete variable domain is EAGVAQSPRYKIIEKRQSVAFWCNPISGHATLYWYQQILGQGPKLLIQFQNNGVVDDSQLPKDRFSAERLKGVDSTLKIQPAKLEDSAVYLCASSSTGGTAYGYTFGSGTRLTVV.

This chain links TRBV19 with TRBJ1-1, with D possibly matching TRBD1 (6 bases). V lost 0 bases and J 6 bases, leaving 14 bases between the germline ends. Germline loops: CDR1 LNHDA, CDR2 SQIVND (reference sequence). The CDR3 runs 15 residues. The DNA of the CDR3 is TGTGCCAGTAGTATAGACGGAAGGGGGTCTCCTGAAGCTTTCTTT. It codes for CASSIDGRGSPEAFF.

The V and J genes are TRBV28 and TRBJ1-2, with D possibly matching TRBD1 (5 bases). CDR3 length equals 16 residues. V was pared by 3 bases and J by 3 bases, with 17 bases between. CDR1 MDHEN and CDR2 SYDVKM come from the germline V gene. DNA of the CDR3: TGTGCCAGCAGTTTGGGGCCTAAGGTTGTCTACTATGGCTACACCTTC. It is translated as CASSLGPKVVYYGYTF.

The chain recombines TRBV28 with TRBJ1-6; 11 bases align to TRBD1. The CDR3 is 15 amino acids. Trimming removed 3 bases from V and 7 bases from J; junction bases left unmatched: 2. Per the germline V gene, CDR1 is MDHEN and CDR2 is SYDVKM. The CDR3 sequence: CASSFGTGGNSPLHF. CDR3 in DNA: TGTGCCAGCAGTTTCGGGACAGGGGGAAATTCACCCCTCCACTTT.

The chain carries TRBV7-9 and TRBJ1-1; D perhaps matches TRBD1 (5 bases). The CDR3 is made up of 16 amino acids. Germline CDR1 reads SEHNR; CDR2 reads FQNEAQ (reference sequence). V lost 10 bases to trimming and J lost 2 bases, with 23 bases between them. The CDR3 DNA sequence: TGTGCCATACAACCCCGGAGTTACGGGGGAAACACTGAAGCTTTCTTT. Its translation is CAIQPRSYGGNTEAFF. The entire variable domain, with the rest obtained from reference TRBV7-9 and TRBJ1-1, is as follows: DTGVSQNPRHKITKRGQNVTFRCDPISEHNRLYWYRQTLGQGPEFLTYFQNEAQLEKSRLLSDRFSAERPKGSFSTLEIQRTEQGDSAMYLCAIQPRSYGGNTEAFFGQGTRLTVV.

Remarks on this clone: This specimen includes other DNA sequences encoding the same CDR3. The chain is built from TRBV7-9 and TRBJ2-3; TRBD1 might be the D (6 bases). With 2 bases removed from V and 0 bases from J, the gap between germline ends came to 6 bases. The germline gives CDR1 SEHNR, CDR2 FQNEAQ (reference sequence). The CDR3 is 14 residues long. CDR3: CASSLQGSTDTQYF. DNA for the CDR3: TGTGCCAGCAGCTTACAGGGGAGCACAGATACGCAGTATTTT.

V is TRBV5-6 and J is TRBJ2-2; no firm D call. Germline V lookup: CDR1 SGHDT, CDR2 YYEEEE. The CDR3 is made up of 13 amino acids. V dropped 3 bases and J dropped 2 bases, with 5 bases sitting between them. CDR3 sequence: CASSSLNTGELFF. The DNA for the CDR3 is TGTGCCAGCAGCTCCTTAAACACCGGGGAGCTGTTTTTT.